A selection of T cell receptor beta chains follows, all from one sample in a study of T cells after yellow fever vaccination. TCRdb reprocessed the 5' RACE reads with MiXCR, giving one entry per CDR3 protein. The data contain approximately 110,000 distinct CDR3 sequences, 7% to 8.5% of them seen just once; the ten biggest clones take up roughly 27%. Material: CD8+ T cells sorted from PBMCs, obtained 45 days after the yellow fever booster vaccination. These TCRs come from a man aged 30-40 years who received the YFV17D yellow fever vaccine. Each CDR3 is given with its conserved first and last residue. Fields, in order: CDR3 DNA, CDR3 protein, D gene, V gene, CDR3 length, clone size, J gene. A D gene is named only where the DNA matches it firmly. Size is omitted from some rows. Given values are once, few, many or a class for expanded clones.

TGTGCCAGCAGCCCCGGGGGAAGGCTGGAGACCCAGTACTTC	CASSPGGRLETQYF	.	TRBV7-2	14	many	TRBJ2-5
TGTGCCACCAGCAGAGAGTACACCGGGGAGCTGTTTTTT	CATSREYTGELFF	.	TRBV15	13	few	TRBJ2-2
TGCAGCGTTGAATCGGCACCCGATACGCAGTATTTT	CSVESAPDTQYF	.	TRBV29-1	12	many	TRBJ2-3
TGTGCCACCAGTGAGACAGGGTATGAGCAGTTCTTC	CATSETGYEQFF	TRBD1	TRBV24-1	12	many	TRBJ2-1
TGTGCCAGCAGCTTCAGTAGCGGGAGTACGGAGACCCAGTACTTC	CASSFSSGSTETQYF	TRBD2	TRBV7-2	15	many	TRBJ2-5
TGCAACCCCCGGACAGGGGAAAATGAAAAACTGTTTTTT	CNPRTGENEKLFF	TRBD1	TRBV20-1	13	many	TRBJ1-4
TGTGCCATCAGTGATAAAGCGGGAGGGCCGGACAGAGAGACCCAGTACTTC	CAISDKAGGPDRETQYF	TRBD2	TRBV10-3	17	many	TRBJ2-5
TGTGCCAGCTCACCTGTATCCGGGGTGGGTGAAAAACTGTTTTTT	CASSPVSGVGEKLFF	.	TRBV18	15	few	TRBJ1-4
TGTGCCAGTATCCCCGGGACTAGCGGGATCAATGAGCAGTTCTTC	CASIPGTSGINEQFF	TRBD2	TRBV19	15	.	TRBJ2-1
TGTGCTCAGAGGGACAGGGAAACCTACGAGCAGTACTTC	CAQRDRETYEQYF	TRBD1	TRBV9	13	many	TRBJ2-7
TGTGCCAGCACCCAGCAAGGGTTTGGCGAGACCCAGTACTTC	CASTQQGFGETQYF	.	TRBV6-1	14	many	TRBJ2-5
TGTGCCAGCAGCTTATACGGGGGGCGCTCCTACAATGAGCAGTTCTTC	CASSLYGGRSYNEQFF	.	TRBV7-6	16	.	TRBJ2-1
TGTGCCAGCAGCCCCCCTAGCGGGAGGTCCTACGAGCAGTACTTC	CASSPPSGRSYEQYF	TRBD2	TRBV7-9	15	.	TRBJ2-7
TGTGCCAGCAGTGAGACGGACAATGAGCAGTTCTTC	CASSETDNEQFF	.	TRBV25-1	12	many	TRBJ2-1
TGTGCCAGCAGCCAAGTAGCGCTAGCGGGAGGCTACAATGAGCAGTTCTTC	CASSQVALAGGYNEQFF	TRBD2	TRBV4-2	17	few	TRBJ2-1
TGTGCCAGCAGCCTAACCGGGGTGGGCAAGTACGAGCAGTACTTC	CASSLTGVGKYEQYF	.	TRBV7-2	15	many	TRBJ2-7
TGTGCCAGCAGCCAAGTCGGAAGGGAAGAGACCCAGTACTTC	CASSQVGREETQYF	.	TRBV14	14	many	TRBJ2-5
TGTGCCAGCAGTGCTAGCGGGACTGGTGAGCAGTTCTTC	CASSASGTGEQFF	TRBD2	TRBV25-1	13	many	TRBJ2-1
TGCAGCGTTGGTTTTTCCACCTACGAGCAGTACTTC	CSVGFSTYEQYF	.	TRBV29-1	12	many	TRBJ2-7
TGCAGCGTTGAGTTTAGGGCCGGGGAGCTGTTTTTT	CSVEFRAGELFF	.	TRBV29-1	12	many	TRBJ2-2
TGTGCCAGCAGACCCGGGACTAGCTACAATGAGCAGTTCTTC	CASRPGTSYNEQFF	TRBD2	TRBV6-1	14	many	TRBJ2-1
TGTGCCAGTAGCATACGGGACAGCTTGTACCAAGAGACCCAGTACTTC	CASSIRDSLYQETQYF	TRBD1	TRBV19	16	few	TRBJ2-5
TGCAGTGCCAAGGGACTAGCGGGATCCTACGAGCAGTACTTC	CSAKGLAGSYEQYF	TRBD2	TRBV20-1	14	many	TRBJ2-7
TGTGCCAGCAGTTACTACGGACCGAGCGAGCAGTACTTC	CASSYYGPSEQYF	.	TRBV6-2/TRBV6-3	13	many	TRBJ2-7
TGTGCCAGCAGCTCCTGGGGGGGACAGGGGAAGTTCTTC	CASSSWGGQGKFF	TRBD1	TRBV5-6	13	many	TRBJ2-1
TGTGCCAGCAGTACGTTAGCGGGATTTGATGAGCAGTTCTTC	CASSTLAGFDEQFF	TRBD2	TRBV25-1	14	.	TRBJ2-1
TGTGCCAGCAGCCCCTTGTCGGCTACCGGGGAGCTGTTTTTT	CASSPLSATGELFF	.	TRBV7-2	14	many	TRBJ2-2
TGTGCCAGCGCCCCGGGTCCGCGAGCCGAGCAGTACTTC	CASAPGPRAEQYF	.	TRBV19	13	.	TRBJ2-7
TGTGCCACCAGCAGAGATCTAGTAACGGGGGCCCCGAACACTGAAGCTTTCTTT	CATSRDLVTGAPNTEAFF	.	TRBV15	18	few	TRBJ1-1